The clone carrying this TCR beta chain was counted at least ten times. CDR1 is DFQATT, CDR2 SNEGSKA, per germline (reference sequence). With 5 bases clipped from V and 3 bases from J, the junction kept 12 bases outside the gene matches. There are 15 residues in the CDR3. TCRdb used MiXCR to reprocess the RT-PCR reads, holding one entry per CDR3 protein. The table has about 680,000 distinct CDR3 sequences, around 14% seen once; the top ten hold 3.6%. Sequenced input: memory CD4+ T cells from blood. This TCR was recovered from a female donor in good health, serving as a healthy control. The genes are TRBV20-1 and TRBJ2-7, with TRBD1 identical over 8 bases. The CDR3 nucleotides are TGCAGTGCTCGAACGCCGAACAGGGGGATCTACGAGCAGTACTTC. It codes for CSARTPNRGIYEQYF.